This paragraph reports one TCR beta chain. What it binds is not known. The junction shows a germline mismatch at one end, possibly a read error. The tissue used was unsorted bulk material of about 19-31 mg. RNA and DNA were co-extracted from it with the AllPrep DNA/RNA mini kit. Sampling of each tumor involved five separate regions. This sample stems from a study of tumor-infiltrating lymphocytes in primary liver carcinoma. Study context: Both sexes were represented among patients, who were 30 to 69 years old. Productive TCRbeta read yields ran from roughly 3.6 to 7.1 million per sample and were similar between tissues.

Starting material of 400 to 600 ng total RNA yielded TCR beta cDNA via a constant-region primer. Three nested multiplex PCR rounds, a slightly modified ARM-PCR method, built the TCR beta libraries. For roughly 11 cycles apiece, the opening two PCR rounds ran with TRBV1-TRBV30 forward primers and a C-beta reverse primer. TCRdb reprocessed the multiplex PCR reads via MiXCR and lists one record per CDR3 protein. The table has around 70,000 distinct CDR3 sequences, approximately 70% seen once. Germline V gene lookup returns CDR1 SGHAT and CDR2 FQNNGV. The CDR3 runs to 14 residues. Study conclusions and caveats: With p = 0.039, the top-250-clone fraction in tumors significantly exceeded that in blood.

The rearrangement links TRBV11-2 to TRBJ1-4, with a possible D match to TRBD1 (6 bases). The TCR was taken from a man in his forties or fifties with primary liver carcinoma and hepatitis B virus infection. Sequenced: liver tumor tissue from sampling region 4. The subset is: tumor region T4, right-lateral pole. CDR3 nucleotides: TGTACCAGCAGTCTGGGGTCAGGGGATGAAAAACTTTTTTTT. Translated: CTSSLGSGDEKLFF.